The 16 T cell receptor beta chains presented below share a single source sample, sequenced in a study of Tregs in tolerant kidney transplant recipients. Measured with immunoSEQ multiplex PCR; TCRdb has only the in-frame clones, and not every one. The sample includes about 48,000 clones. The starting material was CD4+ T cells from blood, obtained before the transplant. These receptors were obtained from a human donor who received a combined kidney and bone marrow transplant.

Note on this clone: The read ends 3 residues before the CDR3 terminus; that terminus is restored from the germline J gene. The chain joins TRBV19 to TRBJ1-6; possibly TRBD1 for D (6 bases). V gave up 3 bases and J gave up 10 bases, with 10 bases separating them. CDR3 length equals 13 residues. Germline values: CDR1 LNHDA, CDR2 SQIVND (reference sequence). The DNA read from the CDR3 is TGTGCCAGTAGTATGACAGGTGGCTCACCC. This encodes CASSMTGGSP. The CDR3, in full, reads CASSMTGGSPLHF.

A remark on this clone: The read comes to an end 3 residues before the CDR3 does, leaving the germline J gene to fill in the end. The chain links TRBV11-2 to TRBJ2-5; TRBD2 might be the D (6 bases). The V end was cut by 4 bases, the J end by 2 bases, with 8 bases between. The CDR3 sequence is 13 residues long. Germline-derived CDR1 and CDR2 are SGHAT and FQNNGV. The CDR3 bases that were read are TGTGCCAGCAGCTGGGGGACTCAAGAGACC. This encodes CASSWGTQET. The entire CDR3 sequence reads CASSWGTQETQYF.

Points on this clone: From the germline J gene comes the end of the CDR3, since the read stops 3 residues before it. V and J are TRBV11-3 and TRBJ2-1, with D unclear. Germline loops: CDR1 SGHNT, CDR2 YENEEA. The CDR3 contains 13 residues. Trimming left V 0 bases short and J 7 bases short, with 7 bases between. This chain's CDR3 is CASSLDYPNEQFF. Partial CDR3 DNA: TGTGCCAGCAGCTTAGACTACCCGAATGAG.

Comments on this clone: The read ends 3 residues before the CDR3 terminus; that terminus is restored from the germline J gene. The chain uses TRBV7-2 and TRBJ2-7; 8 bases line up with TRBD2. The CDR3 consists of 15 residues. CDR1 and CDR2 (germline): SGHTA, FQGNSA. V was pared by 5 bases and J by 0 bases, with 6 bases of the junction left unmatched. CDR3 loop: CASSPTGTSSYEQYF. The covered CDR3 bases are TGTGCCAGCAGCCCTACAGGGACTAGCTCCTACGAG.

Concerning this clone itself: The read finishes 3 residues shy of the CDR3 end, and the germline J gene is used to complete it. The chain has TRBV10-3 and TRBJ2-5; 8 nucleotides agree with TRBD2. The V gene's germline CDR1 is ENHRY and CDR2 SYGVKD. The V and J ends lost 3 bases and 2 bases, in that order; junction bases with no gene match: 8. CDR3 size: 16 residues. CDR3: CAISDPTSAGQETQYF. The part of the CDR3 DNA that was read is TGTGCCATCAGTGATCCGACTAGCGCGGGGCAAGAGACC.

About this clone itself: Sequencing ends 3 residues short of the CDR3 end; the germline J gene provides the rest. This chain connects TRBV30 to TRBJ1-6, with a weak D call TRBD1 (6 bases). The CDR3 runs to 15 residues. V lost 3 bases, J lost 6 bases, and 15 bases lay in between. Per the germline V gene, CDR1 is GTSNPN and CDR2 is SVGIG (reference sequence). The CDR3 here is CAWRNTGSPNSPLHF. The CDR3 DNA, read in part, is TGTGCCTGGAGAAACACAGGGAGCCCTAATTCACCC.

On this clone itself: The read stops 3 residues short of the end of the CDR3; the missing end is completed from the germline J gene. The chain joins TRBV20-1 to TRBJ2-5, with unresolved D. Between the trimmed V and J ends, which lost 6 bases and 1 base, there was a span of 12 bases. CDR1 is DFQATT, CDR2 SNEGSKA, per germline (reference sequence). The CDR3 spans 13 residues. The sequenced CDR3 bases are TGCAGTGCCAGGTGGGCCACCCAAGAGACC. Its translation: CSARWATQET. The complete CDR3 protein is CSARWATQETQYF.

Note on this clone: Read data end 3 residues before the CDR3 end; the end is taken from the germline J gene. This sequence joins TRBV5-1 and TRBJ2-1, with 13 bases that match TRBD2. After removal of 3 bases from V and 4 bases from J, the junction contained 4 bases not matched to a gene. CDR1 is SGHRS and CDR2 is YFSETQ in the germline V gene. The CDR3 contains 16 residues. Incomplete CDR3 DNA: TGCGCCAGCAGCTGGACTAGCGGGGGCCTTTACAATGAG. Amino acid sequence: CASSWTSGGLYNE. The CDR3 as a whole reads CASSWTSGGLYNEQFF.

About this clone: With the read ending 3 residues before the CDR3 end, the germline J gene is used to fill in that end. This chain uses TRBV7-2 with TRBJ2-7, with TRBD2 matching over 8 bases. The CDR3 length is 15 residues. Trimming at V came to 5 bases and at J to 5 bases, leaving 11 bases not matched to a gene. The V gene's germline CDR1 is SGHTA and CDR2 FQGNSA. The CDR3 is CASSTTSGFPHEQYF. CDR3 DNA, as far as it was read: TGTGCCAGCAGCACTACTAGCGGTTTTCCCCACGAG.

As for this clone: The missing CDR3 end, 3 residues past where the read stops, is filled in from the germline J gene. V is TRBV7-7 and J is TRBJ2-1; 8 positions agree with TRBD2. CDR1 SSHAT and CDR2 FNYEAQ come from the germline V gene (reference sequence). The length of the CDR3 is 13 residues. V gave up 5 bases and J gave up 9 bases; unmatched junction bases: 6. Incomplete CDR3 DNA: TGTGCCAGCAGCAGAAGCGGGAGTGGTGAG. Translation: CASSRSGSGE. The CDR3 as a whole reads CASSRSGSGEQFF.

The part of the CDR3 DNA that was read is TGTGCCAGCAGCTTAGGGACAGTAACCTCCTACGAG. Translated: CASSLGTVTSYE. In full, the CDR3 reads CASSLGTVTSYEQYF. The V and J genes are TRBV7-2 and TRBJ2-7; weak D call: TRBD1 (6 bases). The read halts 3 residues ahead of the CDR3 end, with the missing end drawn from the germline J gene. With 1 base removed from V and 0 bases from J, the gap between germline ends came to 10 bases. CDR1 is SGHTA, CDR2 FQGNSA, per germline. CDR3 length: 15 amino acids.

About this clone: The read terminates 3 residues before the CDR3 end, so the remaining end is supplied by the germline J gene. V gene TRBV30 combines with J gene TRBJ1-5; D gene uncertain. The CDR3 length is 14 residues. Germline CDR1 is GTSNPN and CDR2 is SVGIG (reference sequence). V dropped 2 bases and J dropped 0 bases, with 8 bases sitting between them. CDR3 region: CAWSSDISNQPQHF. The DNA read from the CDR3 is TGTGCCTGGAGTTCCGACATTAGCAATCAGCCC.

In the case of this clone: The read gets to within 3 residues of the CDR3 end, and the germline J gene fills in the rest. The V and J genes are TRBV7-2 and TRBJ2-3; TRBD2 agrees at 14 bases. Trimming cost V 5 bases and J 6 bases; bases outside gene matches: 4. Germline V lookup: CDR1 SGHTA, CDR2 FQGNSA. The CDR3 covers 15 residues. CDR3 in amino acids: CASSRGLAGVDTQYF. The part of the CDR3 DNA that was read is TGTGCCAGCAGCCGGGGACTAGCGGGAGTGGATACG.

As for this clone: Coverage ceases 3 residues before the CDR3 finishes, and the germline J gene fills in the end. This chain links TRBV2 with TRBJ2-7, with TRBD1 matching over 7 bases. Trimming removed 4 bases from V and 3 bases from J; junction bases left unmatched: 9. Germline lookup yields CDR1 SNHLY and CDR2 FYNNEI. This CDR3 contains 15 residues. The CDR3: CASSARTGLSYEQYF. The sequenced part of the CDR3 DNA is TGTGCCAGCAGTGCCCGGACAGGTCTGAGCTACGAG.

Remarks on this clone: The CDR3 end is not reached by the read, which stops 3 residues before it; the germline J gene fills it in. This chain links TRBV29-1 with TRBJ2-1; D perhaps matches TRBD2 (6 bases). The CDR3 runs 14 residues. CDR1 and CDR2 from the germline V gene are SQVTM and ANQGSEA. Trimming stripped 3 bases from V and 2 bases from J, with 11 bases between. The DNA read from the CDR3 is TGCAGCGTTGACCCCAGACTAGCCTACAATGAG. As protein: CSVDPRLAYNE. The full CDR3 protein reads CSVDPRLAYNEQFF.

As for this clone: From the germline J gene comes the end of the CDR3, since the read stops 3 residues before it. The rearrangement links TRBV5-1 to TRBJ2-1; no firm D call. Germline CDR1 is SGHRS and CDR2 is YFSETQ. Trimming left V 4 bases short and J 7 bases short, with 21 bases between. The CDR3 totals 16 residues. The sequenced part of the CDR3 DNA is TGCGCCAGCAGCCCAACCCTATCACCTCTCAGGAATGAG. It is translated as CASSPTLSPLRNE. The full-length CDR3 reads as CASSPTLSPLRNEQFF.